This TCR beta chain emerged from a study of cytomegalovirus exposure and HLA in healthy donors. General study findings and limits: It emerged from a later analysis that several of the most significant clusters appeared to be linked to common viral pathogens. Immune exposure was documented only through CMV serostatus. Analyzed later, association rates of TCRs varied across HLA loci, with DRB1 most and HLA-C fewest.

Per the germline V gene, CDR1 is GTSNPN and CDR2 is SVGIG (reference sequence). V lost 0 bases, J lost 3 bases, and 12 bases stayed unmatched. The CDR3 is 18 residues long. A remark on this clone: Its target is not known.

The PCR made use of 60 Vbeta and 13 Jbeta primers. Using immunoSEQ multiplex PCR, the repertoire was profiled, and TCRdb retains in-frame clones only, with some absent. The sample has around 140,000 clones, 78% seen once. The J gene is TRBJ2-3, the V gene TRBV30; 10 bases are shared with TRBD2. The origin of this receptor is a female donor in good health and CMV-seronegative. The source material was PBMCs. CDR3 sequence (DNA): TGTGCCTGGAGTGTACCAGCGGGAGGGCCGTTCGAGACAGATACGCAGTATTTT. Protein: CAWSVPAGGPFETDTQYF.